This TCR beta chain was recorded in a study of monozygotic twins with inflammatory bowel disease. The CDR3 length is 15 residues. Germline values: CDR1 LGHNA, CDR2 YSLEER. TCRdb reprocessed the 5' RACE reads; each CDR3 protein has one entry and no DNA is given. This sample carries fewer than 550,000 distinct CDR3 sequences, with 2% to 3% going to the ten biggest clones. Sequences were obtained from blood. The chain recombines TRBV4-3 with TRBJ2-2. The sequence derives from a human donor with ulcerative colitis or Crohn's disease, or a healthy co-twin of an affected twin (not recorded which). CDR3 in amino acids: CASSQGRDGAGELFF.